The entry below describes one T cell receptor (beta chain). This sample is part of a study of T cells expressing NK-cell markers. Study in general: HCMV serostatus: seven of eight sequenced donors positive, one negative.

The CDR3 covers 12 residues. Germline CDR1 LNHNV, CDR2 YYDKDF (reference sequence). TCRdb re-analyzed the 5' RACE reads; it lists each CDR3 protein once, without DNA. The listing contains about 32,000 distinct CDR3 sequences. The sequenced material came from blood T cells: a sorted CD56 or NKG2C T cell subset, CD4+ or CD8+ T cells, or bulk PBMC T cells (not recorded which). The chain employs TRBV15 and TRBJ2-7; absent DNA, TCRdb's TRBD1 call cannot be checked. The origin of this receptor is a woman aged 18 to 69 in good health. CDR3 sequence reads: CATSGGDYEQYF.